Listed here are 7 T cell receptor beta chains from one sample, sequenced in a study of blood T cell repertoires in COVID-19. Method: immunoSEQ multiplex PCR; TCRdb's copy keeps in-frame clones and lacks some. This table has 210,000 or so clones, approximately 82% appearing once. Sample: peripheral blood. The source of these receptors is a woman aged 35 to 49 with acute or convalescent COVID-19.

This sequence joins TRBV19 and TRBJ2-1; 8 positions match TRBD2. The CDR3 length is 15 residues. Per germline, CDR1 LNHDA and CDR2 SQIVND (reference sequence). V was clipped by 3 bases and J by 4 bases; unmatched bases: 5. CDR3 sequence: CASSIKLAVYNEQFF. The CDR3 region has the DNA TGTGCCAGTAGTATTAAACTAGCGGTTTACAATGAGCAGTTCTTC.

J is TRBJ2-7 and V is TRBV9; 11 nucleotides align to TRBD1. Germline CDR1 SGDLS, CDR2 YYNGEE. V was pared by 4 bases and J by 12 bases, with 6 bases of the junction left unmatched. The CDR3 has 12 amino acids. In DNA form, the CDR3 reads TGTGCCAGCAGCTCCGGGACAGGGGGTCTGTACTTC. Translating it yields CASSSGTGGLYF.

The chain combines TRBV9 with TRBJ2-1, with TRBD2 as a possible D gene (5 bases). This CDR3 is 14 amino acids long. The germline V gene encodes CDR1 SGDLS and CDR2 YYNGEE. V was shortened by 6 bases and J by 1 base, with 11 bases between the two germline ends. CDR3 sequence reads: CASTSGVSYNEQFF. DNA for the CDR3: TGTGCCAGCACCTCCGGGGTATCCTACAATGAGCAGTTCTTC.

V usage is TRBV11-2 and J usage is TRBJ2-1; 7 positions agree with TRBD1. The CDR3 length is 17 residues. The ends lost 6 bases at V and 4 bases at J; junction bases unmatched: 15. Germline CDR1 reads SGHAT; CDR2 reads FQNNGV. The CDR3 DNA sequence: TGTGCCAGCAGGTTTCGACAGGGTTCATCCTTATACAATGAGCAGTTCTTC. It specifies CASRFRQGSSLYNEQFF.

J is TRBJ2-7 and V is TRBV6-6; 9 positions agree with TRBD1. V gave up 0 bases and J gave up 2 bases; unmatched junction bases: 2. Looked up from germline, CDR1 is MNHNY and CDR2 is SVGAGI (reference sequence). The CDR3 length is 15 residues. The CDR3 sequence is CASSYSGTGTYEQYF. The CDR3 DNA follows: TGTGCCAGCAGTTACTCGGGGACAGGGACCTACGAGCAGTACTTC.

The chain employs TRBV27 and TRBJ2-3, with D possibly matching TRBD2 (6 bases). Germline CDR1 and CDR2: MNHEY and SMNVEV (reference sequence). V was clipped by 9 bases and J by 0 bases, with 10 bases between them. The CDR3 is 13 amino acids. CDR3 DNA sequence: TGTGCCAGTAGGGAGGTTAGCACAGATACGCAGTATTTT. This translates into CASREVSTDTQYF.

Regarding this clone: Other DNA sequences in this sample translate to the same CDR3. The chain links TRBV7-2 to TRBJ2-3, with 10 bases lining up with TRBD2. The CDR3 is 15 amino acids. After removal of 5 bases from V and 5 bases from J, the junction contained 7 bases not matched to a gene. Germline V lookup: CDR1 SGHTA, CDR2 FQGNSA. CDR3 protein: CASSLSGRAEDTQYF. CDR3 sequence (DNA): TGTGCCAGCAGCCTCAGCGGGAGGGCCGAAGATACGCAGTATTTT.